The 12 T cell receptor beta chains given below trace back to one sample, sequenced in a study of blood T cell repertoires in COVID-19. Measured with immunoSEQ multiplex PCR; TCRdb has only the in-frame clones, and not every one. The profile covers some 490,000 clones, with 88% appearing a single time and 8.3% taken by the ten largest. The sample taken for sequencing was PBMCs or T cells enriched from blood (not recorded which). These receptors were collected from a woman aged 55-69 years who had recovered from COVID-19.

This chain connects TRBV5-1 to TRBJ2-1, with D unclear. This CDR3 is built from 12 residues. CDR1 and CDR2 from the germline V gene are SGHRS and YFSETQ. Trimming removed 4 bases at V and 8 bases at J, with 10 bases between. Here the CDR3 DNA reads TGCGCCAGCAGCCGACAAGACGATGAGCAGTTCTTC. Its protein is CASSRQDDEQFF.

V is TRBV5-1 and J is TRBJ2-2, with D possibly being TRBD1 (6 bases). The ends were cut back, 7 bases at V and 5 bases at J, with 15 bases in the middle. The CDR3 loop spans 14 amino acids. The germline CDR1 and CDR2 sequences are SGHRS and YFSETQ. CDR3 bases: TGCGCCAGCTTACCGTTCACAGGGACCGGGGAGCTGTTTTTT. As protein: CASLPFTGTGELFF.

The chain is built from TRBV24-1 and TRBJ2-1, with 9 bases lining up with TRBD1. V was clipped by 4 bases and J by 4 bases; unmatched bases: 7. Germline V CDR1 and CDR2: KGHDR, SFDVKD. There are 16 residues in the CDR3. For the CDR3, the DNA is TGTGCCACCAGTGACCGGGACAGGGAGGCTTACAATGAGCAGTTCTTC. This translates into CATSDRDREAYNEQFF.

This clone was counted once. The V gene is TRBV5-1, the J gene TRBJ1-6; 11 bases are shared with TRBD1. CDR1 is SGHRS and CDR2 is YFSETQ in the germline V gene. The CDR3 contains 15 residues. The junction had 6 bases not matched to a gene; V was cut back by 5 bases and J by 8 bases. In DNA, the CDR3 is TGCGCCAGCAGTCTTGGACAGGGGGCCTATTCACCCCTCCACTTT. It yields the protein CASSLGQGAYSPLHF.

The chain is built from TRBV9 and TRBJ1-5; 7 nucleotides agree with TRBD1. With 3 bases clipped from V and 3 bases from J, the junction kept 6 bases outside the gene matches. The CDR3 is 15 residues long. Per germline, CDR1 SGDLS and CDR2 YYNGEE. CDR3 coding DNA: TGTGCCAGCAGCGCTGGACAGGCCTACAATCAGCCCCAGCATTTT. Its translation is CASSAGQAYNQPQHF.

V usage is TRBV13 and J usage is TRBJ1-1; 7 positions match TRBD1. This CDR3 is built from 11 residues. Germline CDR1 and CDR2: PRHDT and FYEKMQ (reference sequence). Trimming at V came to 11 bases and at J to 6 bases, leaving 6 bases not matched to a gene. The CDR3 here is CAGPQGAEAFF. CDR3 bases: TGTGCCGGGCCTCAGGGGGCTGAAGCTTTCTTT. Complete variable domain (other parts from reference TRBV13 and TRBJ1-1): AAGVIQSPRHLIKEKRETATLKCYPIPRHDTVYWYQQGPGQDPQFLISFYEKMQSDKGSIPDRFSAQQFSDYHSELNMSSLELGDSALYFCAGPQGAEAFFGQGTRLTVV.

The V and J genes are TRBV7-2 and TRBJ2-7; D is possibly TRBD1 (6 bases). V was clipped by 1 base and J by 9 bases, with 13 bases between them. CDR1 is SGHTA and CDR2 is FQGNSA in the germline V gene. This CDR3 has 13 amino acids. The CDR3 DNA is TGTGCCAGCAGCTTAGAGGCGACAGGTTGGCAGTACGTC. As protein: CASSLEATGWQYV.

The rearrangement links TRBV7-9 to TRBJ1-2, with D unclear. Germline loops: CDR1 SEHNR, CDR2 FQNEAQ (reference sequence). CDR3 length: 13 residues. The V end was cut by 1 base, the J end by 4 bases, with 7 bases between. CDR3 in amino acids: CASSLGEGYGYTF. The CDR3, as DNA: TGTGCCAGCAGCTTAGGGGAGGGCTATGGCTACACCTTC.

The chain employs TRBV4-1 and TRBJ2-4; possibly TRBD2 for D (5 bases). Germline CDR1 reads MGHRA; CDR2 reads YSYEKL. Between the trimmed V and J ends, which lost 1 base and 6 bases, there was a span of 16 bases. The CDR3 is made up of 16 amino acids. The CDR3 DNA sequence: TGCGCCAGCAGCCAAGTGGCCAGCGGAATAACAAACATTCAGTACTTC. This gives the protein CASSQVASGITNIQYF.

V is TRBV29-1 and J is TRBJ1-2; 12 nucleotides match TRBD1. The V and J ends lost 7 bases and 5 bases, in that order; junction bases with no gene match: 17. The germline V gene encodes CDR1 SQVTM and CDR2 ANQGSEA. The CDR3 is 17 amino acids. Here the CDR3 DNA reads TGCAGCGCCTATTCCGGGACAGGGGGCGCGGGAGGGTATGGCTACACCTTC. It codes for CSAYSGTGGAGGYGYTF.

The V and J genes are TRBV27 and TRBJ2-1; the D gene is possibly TRBD2 (6 bases). Germline lookup yields CDR1 MNHEY and CDR2 SMNVEV (reference sequence). V lost 8 bases and J lost 7, with 15 bases in between. CDR3 length: 13 amino acids. CDR3 residues: CASSGRGLNEQFF. The CDR3 bases are TGTGCCAGCTCCGGCCGGGGGTTGAATGAGCAGTTCTTC.

In its sample, this clone was seen once. J is TRBJ1-4 and V is TRBV19; D gene ambiguous. This CDR3 comprises 14 residues. Germline CDR1 is LNHDA and CDR2 is SQIVND (reference sequence). The ends were cut back, 9 bases at V and 4 bases at J, with 15 bases in the middle. CDR3 region: CASEESARNEKLFF. In nucleotides, the CDR3 is TGTGCCAGCGAGGAGTCCGCACGTAATGAAAAACTGTTTTTT.